The rows below give T cell receptor beta chains drawn from one sample of a study of blood T cell repertoires in COVID-19. Using immunoSEQ multiplex PCR, the repertoire was profiled, and TCRdb retains in-frame clones only, with some absent. The sample has about 38,000 clones, around four fifths seen once. Input material: peripheral blood. The source of these receptors is a man aged 45-65 years with active COVID-19. Each CDR3 is given with its conserved first and last residue. D genes are given only for firm matches. Clone size appears in some rows only: once, few, many, or a class for an expanded clone.

j_gene: TRBJ1-4; v_gene: TRBV5-6; d_gene: NA; abundance: NA; CDR3aa: CASSLTRAGGEKLFF; CDR3nt: TGTGCCAGCAGCTTAACCCGGGCCGGGGGTGAAAAACTGTTTTTT
j_gene: TRBJ2-7; v_gene: TRBV6-6; d_gene: TRBD2; abundance: NA; CDR3aa: CASSLRTSGGTAYEQYF; CDR3nt: TGTGCCAGCAGTCTCAGGACTAGCGGGGGGACCGCCTACGAGCAGTACTTC
j_gene: TRBJ2-3; v_gene: TRBV18; d_gene: NA; abundance: NA; CDR3aa: CASSPEYLNTDTQYF; CDR3nt: TGTGCCAGCTCACCCGAGTACCTAAACACAGATACGCAGTATTTT
j_gene: TRBJ2-7; v_gene: TRBV2; d_gene: NA; abundance: once; CDR3aa: CASRVDGDYEQYF; CDR3nt: TGTGCCAGCAGGGTCGACGGGGACTACGAGCAGTACTTC
j_gene: TRBJ2-7; v_gene: TRBV7-9; d_gene: NA; abundance: NA; CDR3aa: CASSFQGGHEQYF; CDR3nt: TGTGCCAGCAGCTTCCAGGGGGGCCACGAGCAGTACTTC
j_gene: TRBJ2-1; v_gene: TRBV27; d_gene: TRBD2; abundance: NA; CDR3aa: CASSPGLASNEQFF; CDR3nt: TGTGCCAGCAGTCCCGGACTAGCGAGCAATGAGCAGTTCTTC
j_gene: TRBJ1-2; v_gene: TRBV5-1; d_gene: NA; abundance: NA; CDR3aa: CASKRKETDIYGYTF; CDR3nt: TGCGCCAGCAAGAGGAAAGAGACAGATATCTATGGCTACACCTTC
j_gene: TRBJ1-4; v_gene: TRBV27; d_gene: TRBD1; abundance: medium-sized; CDR3aa: CASRPGTGIMKLFF; CDR3nt: TGTGCCAGCAGGCCCGGGACAGGGATTATGAAACTGTTTTTT
j_gene: TRBJ2-5; v_gene: TRBV4-1; d_gene: TRBD2; abundance: NA; CDR3aa: CASSPPPRGARKETQYF; CDR3nt: TGCGCCAGCAGCCCTCCCCCGCGGGGGGCGAGGAAAGAGACCCAGTACTTC
j_gene: TRBJ1-2; v_gene: TRBV5-1; d_gene: TRBD1; abundance: NA; CDR3aa: CASSAALQGFYGYTF; CDR3nt: TGCGCCAGCAGCGCCGCGCTACAGGGGTTCTATGGCTACACCTTC
j_gene: TRBJ2-2; v_gene: TRBV10-1; d_gene: TRBD2; abundance: NA; CDR3aa: CASSTGGYTGELFF; CDR3nt: TGCGCCAGCAGTACGGGGGGATACACCGGGGAGCTGTTTTTT
j_gene: TRBJ1-2; v_gene: TRBV7-8; d_gene: NA; abundance: NA; CDR3aa: CASSLGADGSYGYTF; CDR3nt: TGTGCCAGCAGCTTAGGGGCAGACGGCTCCTATGGCTACACCTTC
j_gene: TRBJ1-1; v_gene: TRBV7-6; d_gene: TRBD1; abundance: NA; CDR3aa: CASSPKGQGATGGSGTEAFF; CDR3nt: TGTGCCAGCAGCCCGAAGGGACAGGGGGCGACCGGAGGGAGTGGCACTGAAGCTTTCTTT
j_gene: TRBJ2-7; v_gene: TRBV15; d_gene: NA; abundance: NA; CDR3aa: CATSNRGYEQYF; CDR3nt: TGTGCCACCTCCAATCGCGGCTACGAGCAGTACTTC
j_gene: TRBJ1-3; v_gene: TRBV27; d_gene: NA; abundance: NA; CDR3aa: CASSRLGSSGNTIYF; CDR3nt: TGTGCCAGCAGCCGTCTCGGGAGCTCTGGAAACACCATATATTTT
j_gene: TRBJ1-3; v_gene: TRBV13; d_gene: NA; abundance: NA; CDR3aa: CASTLGGGNTIYF; CDR3nt: TGTGCCAGCACCCTTGGAGGGGGAAACACCATATATTTT
j_gene: TRBJ1-1; v_gene: TRBV19; d_gene: NA; abundance: NA; CDR3aa: CASNEVVMNTEAFF; CDR3nt: TGTGCCAGTAATGAGGTAGTAATGAACACTGAAGCTTTCTTT
j_gene: TRBJ2-1; v_gene: TRBV25-1; d_gene: NA; abundance: NA; CDR3aa: CASSESRRVGQFF; CDR3nt: TGTGCCAGCAGTGAATCTCGCAGGGTTGGGCAGTTCTTC
j_gene: TRBJ1-5; v_gene: TRBV5-3; d_gene: NA; abundance: NA; CDR3aa: CAPGKSPQHF; CDR3nt: TGTGCCCCGGGGAAGTCACCCCAGCATTTT
j_gene: TRBJ1-6; v_gene: TRBV5-1; d_gene: TRBD1; abundance: NA; CDR3aa: CASSPGQGGNSPLHF; CDR3nt: TGCGCCAGCAGCCCCGGACAGGGGGGTAATTCACCCCTCCACTTT
j_gene: TRBJ2-3; v_gene: TRBV18; d_gene: NA; abundance: NA; CDR3aa: CASSPATDTQYF; CDR3nt: TGTGCCAGCTCACCAGCGACAGATACGCAGTATTTT
j_gene: TRBJ1-5; v_gene: TRBV6-2/TRBV6-3; d_gene: NA; abundance: NA; CDR3aa: CASSYSKRAYSNQPQHF; CDR3nt: TGTGCCAGCAGTTACTCGAAGAGGGCTTATAGCAATCAGCCCCAGCATTTT
j_gene: TRBJ1-1; v_gene: TRBV10-3; d_gene: TRBD1; abundance: NA; CDR3aa: CAISEGTVEAFF; CDR3nt: TGTGCCATCAGTGAAGGGACAGTTGAAGCTTTCTTT
j_gene: TRBJ1-2; v_gene: TRBV12-3/TRBV12-4; d_gene: NA; abundance: once; CDR3aa: CASSPGGWGYTF; CDR3nt: TGTGCCAGCAGTCCCGGAGGATGGGGCTACACCTTC
j_gene: TRBJ2-7; v_gene: TRBV27; d_gene: TRBD1; abundance: NA; CDR3aa: CASRTGPHEQYF; CDR3nt: TGTGCCAGCAGGACAGGGCCCCACGAGCAGTACTTC
j_gene: TRBJ1-1; v_gene: TRBV10-3; d_gene: NA; abundance: NA; CDR3aa: CAIRVENTEAFF; CDR3nt: TGTGCCATCAGGGTAGAGAACACTGAAGCTTTCTTT
j_gene: TRBJ1-2; v_gene: TRBV2; d_gene: NA; abundance: NA; CDR3aa: CASSEGPRYGYTF; CDR3nt: TGTGCCAGCAGTGAAGGACCGAGGTATGGCTACACCTTC
j_gene: TRBJ2-3; v_gene: TRBV5-1; d_gene: NA; abundance: NA; CDR3aa: CASSLAHRSGDTQYF; CDR3nt: TGCGCCAGCAGCTTGGCCCACAGGTCGGGAGATACGCAGTATTTT
j_gene: TRBJ1-6; v_gene: TRBV6-2/TRBV6-3; d_gene: TRBD1; abundance: NA; CDR3aa: CASSWGQGDSPLHF; CDR3nt: TGTGCCAGCAGCTGGGGACAGGGCGATTCACCCCTCCACTTT
j_gene: TRBJ1-6; v_gene: TRBV19; d_gene: NA; abundance: NA; CDR3aa: CASSSGTPKGNSPLHF; CDR3nt: TGTGCCAGTAGTTCCGGGACTCCTAAGGGTAATTCACCCCTCCACTTT
j_gene: TRBJ2-6; v_gene: TRBV21-1; d_gene: NA; abundance: NA; CDR3aa: CASSSPLDSGANVLTF; CDR3nt: TGTGCCAGCAGCTCACCACTAGACTCTGGGGCCAACGTCCTGACTTTC
j_gene: TRBJ1-5; v_gene: TRBV10-3; d_gene: NA; abundance: NA; CDR3aa: CAISARGSNQPQHF; CDR3nt: TGTGCCATCAGCGCCCGCGGGAGCAATCAGCCCCAGCATTTT
j_gene: TRBJ1-1; v_gene: TRBV23-1; d_gene: TRBD1; abundance: NA; CDR3aa: CASSQSGTGETEAFF; CDR3nt: TGCGCCAGCAGTCAATCCGGGACAGGGGAGACTGAAGCTTTCTTT
j_gene: TRBJ2-3; v_gene: TRBV24-1; d_gene: NA; abundance: NA; CDR3aa: CATSPGDGPTDTQYF; CDR3nt: TGTGCCACCAGCCCAGGGGACGGGCCCACAGATACGCAGTATTTT
j_gene: TRBJ2-2; v_gene: TRBV7-9; d_gene: NA; abundance: NA; CDR3aa: CASSLDEGWGTGELFF; CDR3nt: TGTGCCAGCAGCTTAGATGAGGGATGGGGAACCGGGGAGCTGTTTTTT
j_gene: TRBJ2-3; v_gene: TRBV5-4; d_gene: TRBD2; abundance: NA; CDR3aa: CASSLARSGGETDTQYF; CDR3nt: TGTGCCAGCAGCTTGGCCAGAAGCGGGGGAGAAACAGATACGCAGTATTTT
j_gene: TRBJ2-7; v_gene: TRBV5-4; d_gene: TRBD1; abundance: NA; CDR3aa: CASSLTGGRSYEQYF; CDR3nt: TGTGCCAGCAGCTTGACAGGGGGAAGGTCCTACGAGCAGTACTTC
j_gene: TRBJ1-2; v_gene: TRBV24-1; d_gene: TRBD1; abundance: once; CDR3aa: CATSRTGYYGYTF; CDR3nt: TGTGCCACCAGCCGGACAGGGTACTATGGCTACACCTTC
j_gene: TRBJ1-1; v_gene: TRBV6-1; d_gene: NA; abundance: NA; CDR3aa: CASSEGNSGGRGAFF; CDR3nt: TGTGCCAGCAGTGAAGGGAATTCGGGTGGAAGAGGAGCTTTCTTT
j_gene: TRBJ2-5; v_gene: TRBV15; d_gene: TRBD2; abundance: NA; CDR3aa: CATSRWLAGETQYF; CDR3nt: TGTGCCACCAGCAGGTGGCTAGCGGGGGAGACCCAGTACTTC
j_gene: TRBJ2-2; v_gene: TRBV15; d_gene: TRBD1; abundance: NA; CDR3aa: CATSRDLGQGNTGELFF; CDR3nt: TGTGCCACCAGCAGAGATCTAGGACAGGGGAACACCGGGGAGCTGTTTTTT
j_gene: TRBJ1-2; v_gene: TRBV6-2/TRBV6-3; d_gene: NA; abundance: NA; CDR3aa: CASRPRTAINYGYTF; CDR3nt: TGTGCCAGCAGGCCTCGGACAGCAATAAACTATGGCTACACCTTC
j_gene: TRBJ2-7; v_gene: TRBV7-6; d_gene: NA; abundance: NA; CDR3aa: CASSLEAPSREQYF; CDR3nt: TGTGCCAGCAGCTTAGAAGCCCCTAGTAGGGAGCAGTACTTC
j_gene: TRBJ1-6; v_gene: TRBV7-8; d_gene: TRBD1; abundance: once; CDR3aa: CASSSADRGSNSPLHF; CDR3nt: TGTGCCAGCAGCTCAGCTGACAGGGGATCTAATTCACCCCTCCACTTT
j_gene: TRBJ2-2; v_gene: TRBV12-5; d_gene: NA; abundance: NA; CDR3aa: CASGSPGYTGELFF; CDR3nt: TGTGCTAGTGGATCCCCGGGGTACACCGGGGAGCTGTTTTTT
j_gene: TRBJ1-1; v_gene: TRBV9; d_gene: NA; abundance: NA; CDR3aa: CASSVQGDTEAFF; CDR3nt: TGTGCCAGCAGCGTCCAGGGTGACACTGAAGCTTTCTTT